This T cell receptor (beta chain) was profiled in a study of T cell repertoires in cytomegalovirus infection. Study as a whole: Recently described HLA-C-restricted plus well-studied HLA-B-restricted CMV epitopes were used. Indicated by public TCR beta signatures were CMV infection and matching HLA type. Study findings and constraints: Using cumulative public TCR beta family frequency, the authors identified those who carried CMV together with the relevant HLA.

The V gene lost 0 bases and the J gene lost 4 bases, with 10 bases spanning the gap. The CDR3 consists of 14 residues. Germline V gene lookup returns CDR1 MGHRA and CDR2 YSYEKL. One entry per CDR3 protein, called by TCRdb with MiXCR from the reads. The table has about 890,000 distinct CDR3 sequences, more than 25% seen once. Turning to this clonotype: Its specificity is not known.

The rearrangement joins TRBV4-1 to TRBJ2-7; tentatively, D is TRBD2 (6 bases). The sample in question was cultured CD8+ T cells from PBMCs, obtained from culture after CMV antigen stimulation. The clonotype originates from a human donor in good health (CMV status not recorded). Some clones in this sample may be carry-over from other donors' samples. The CDR3 here is CASSQEMAGYEQYF. CDR3 DNA sequence: TGCGCCAGCAGCCAAGAAATGGCGGGGTACGAGCAGTACTTC.